This TCR beta chain comes out of a study of T cell responses to AZD1222 COVID-19 vaccine. Findings and caveats of the study: Only a handful of AZD1222 recipients were seropositive at baseline. Spike-specific TCR depth and breadth grew after two AZD1222 doses.

CDR1 SEHNR and CDR2 FQNEAQ come from the germline V gene (reference sequence). This CDR3 has 15 amino acids. Deletions cut 4 bases from V and 7 bases from J, with 16 bases between. Comments on this clone: The antigen is unknown.

Libraries were prepared by immunoSEQ multiplex PCR; TCRdb keeps only in-frame clonotypes and omits some of them. The table shows under 100,000 clones, with about 86% occurring only once. This receptor was taken from an adult in good health. Sequences were derived from peripheral blood, sampled on day 0 of AZD1222 vaccination. V is TRBV7-9 and J is TRBJ1-4; possible D gene TRBD1, 5 bases. This CDR3 is CASSSRDAGLEKLFF. CDR3 sequence (DNA): TGTGCCAGCAGCTCCCGAGATGCGGGGCTTGAAAAACTGTTTTTT.